The rows below give T cell receptor beta chains drawn from one sample of a study of T-cell reconstitution after alpha-beta-depleted transplantation in children. TCRdb redid the calling of the PCR reads with MiXCR, one entry per CDR3 protein. This table has 300,000 to 400,000 distinct CDR3 sequences, more than 10% appearing once. This specimen was PBMCs, taken from the stem cell graft. Receptor source: a human donor who donated a stem cell graft to a child with Fanconi anemia. Each CDR3 is given with its conserved first and last residue. A D gene is named only where the DNA matches it firmly. The size of a clone is reported for some rows only, either as once, few or many, or as a class for expanded clones.

cdr3_aa cdr3_nt j_call v_call clone_size d_call
CASSRGTGIAVGNTIYF TGTGCCAGCAGCCGCGGGACAGGCATAGCGGTAGGAAACACCATATATTTT TRBJ1-3 TRBV3-1 NA TRBD1
CSSVGPGADTQYF TGCAGCTCCGTCGGTCCGGGGGCAGATACGCAGTATTTT TRBJ2-3 TRBV29-1 many NA
CASSPEGAGGYTF TGTGCCAGCAGCCCCGAGGGGGCAGGTGGCTACACCTTC TRBJ1-2 TRBV5-5 once TRBD1
CATESYGTANGYTF TGTGCCACCGAGTCATACGGGACTGCTAATGGCTACACCTTC TRBJ1-2 TRBV6-1 NA NA
CASRSTGAATDTQYF TGTGCCAGCAGATCGACAGGGGCTGCCACAGATACGCAGTATTTT TRBJ2-3 TRBV12-3/TRBV12-4 few TRBD1
CASSPTGTGKFF TGTGCCAGCAGTCCCACCGGGACAGGGAAGTTCTTC TRBJ2-1 TRBV12-3/TRBV12-4 few TRBD1
CASSPDRAGNTIYF TGTGCCAGCAGCCCAGACAGGGCTGGAAACACCATATATTTT TRBJ1-3 TRBV7-8 many TRBD1
CASSSDWNEQFF TGTGCCAGCAGTTCGGACTGGAATGAGCAGTTCTTC TRBJ2-1 TRBV7-8 NA NA
CASSLNAGRANIQYF TGTGCCAGCAGCCTGAATGCGGGGAGGGCAAACATTCAGTACTTC TRBJ2-4 TRBV5-5 many TRBD2
CASSLEGFGGVRTDTQYF TGTGCCAGCAGCTTAGAGGGATTCGGGGGGGTTCGCACAGATACGCAGTATTTT TRBJ2-3 TRBV11-2 NA TRBD2